This T cell receptor beta chain was captured in a study of OX40 agonist ivuxolimab in advanced cancers. Study information: At around 83% male, the cohort had a mean age of 60 years, ranging from roughly 20 to 80. Prior therapy, whether anti-PD-1, anti-PD-L1 or anti-CTLA-4, was allowed, and roughly 40% had some. Study-level results: At 0.1 to 3.0 mg/kg and by week 6, clonal expansion occurred in CD4+ and CD8+ blood T cells.

Germline CDR1 is MDHEN and CDR2 is SYDVKM. Trimming stripped 5 bases from V and 0 bases from J, with 14 bases between. The CDR3 has 16 amino acids. With respect to this clone: Its cognate antigen is unknown.

Some clones are missing from TCRdb's copy, which holds only in-frame ones; the method was immunoSEQ multiplex PCR. The table includes tens of thousands of clones, about 89% detected once. The V call is TRBV28, the J call TRBJ1-5, with a possible D match to TRBD1 (6 bases). This specimen consisted of CD4+ or CD8+ T cells sorted from blood, obtained in a trial of the OX40 agonist ivuxolimab. This TCR was recovered from an adult with an advanced solid tumor such as melanoma, head and neck, liver or kidney cancer. The CDR3 region has the DNA TGTGCCAGCAGTACCCAGACAGGACCTAGCAATCAGCCCCAGCATTTT. It yields the protein CASSTQTGPSNQPQHF.